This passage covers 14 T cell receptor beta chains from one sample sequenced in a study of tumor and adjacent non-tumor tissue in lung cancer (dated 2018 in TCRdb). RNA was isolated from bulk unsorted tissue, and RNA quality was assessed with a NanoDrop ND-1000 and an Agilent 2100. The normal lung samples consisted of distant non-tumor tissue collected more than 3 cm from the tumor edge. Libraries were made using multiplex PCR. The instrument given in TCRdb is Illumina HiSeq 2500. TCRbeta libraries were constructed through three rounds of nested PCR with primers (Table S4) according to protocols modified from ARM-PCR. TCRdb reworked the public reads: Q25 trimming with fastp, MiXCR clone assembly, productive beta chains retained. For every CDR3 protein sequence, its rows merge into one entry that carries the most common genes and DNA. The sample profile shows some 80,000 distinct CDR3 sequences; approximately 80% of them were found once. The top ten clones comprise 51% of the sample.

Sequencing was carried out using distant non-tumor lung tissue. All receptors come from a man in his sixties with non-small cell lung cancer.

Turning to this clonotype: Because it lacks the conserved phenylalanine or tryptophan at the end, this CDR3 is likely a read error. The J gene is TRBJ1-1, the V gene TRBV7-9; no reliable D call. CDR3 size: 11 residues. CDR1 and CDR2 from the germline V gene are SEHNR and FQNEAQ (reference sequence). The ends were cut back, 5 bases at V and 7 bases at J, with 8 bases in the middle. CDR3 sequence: CASSMLREAFS. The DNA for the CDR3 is TGTGCCAGCAGCATGCTGCGTGAAGCTTTCTCT.

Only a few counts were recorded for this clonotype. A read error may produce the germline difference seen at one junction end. The CDR3 sequence: CNANAVTYEQYF. The CDR3 bases are TGCAATGCTAATGCGGTCACCTATGAGCAGTACTTC. This rearrangement joins TRBV20-1 to TRBJ2-7; no definite D call. CDR1 is DFQATT and CDR2 is SNEGSKA in the germline V gene (reference sequence). The CDR3 spans 12 residues.

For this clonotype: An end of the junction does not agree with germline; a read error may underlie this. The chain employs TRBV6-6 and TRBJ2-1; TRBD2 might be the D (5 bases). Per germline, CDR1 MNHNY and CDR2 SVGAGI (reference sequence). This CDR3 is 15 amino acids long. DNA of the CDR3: TGTGACAGCAGTTCGTCTAGCAGGCCGAACAATGAGCAGTTCTTC. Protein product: CDSSSSSRPNNEQFF.

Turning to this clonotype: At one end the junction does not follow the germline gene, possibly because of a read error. CDR3: CASSLVPKDRPSGAHVLIF. The CDR3 DNA follows: TGTGCCAGCAGCTTAGTTCCAAAGGACAGGCCCTCTGGAGCCCACGTCCTGATTTTC. This chain connects TRBV11-2 to TRBJ2-6; 7 bases match TRBD1. The CDR3 is 19 residues long. CDR1 and CDR2 from the germline V gene are SGHAT and FQNNGV.

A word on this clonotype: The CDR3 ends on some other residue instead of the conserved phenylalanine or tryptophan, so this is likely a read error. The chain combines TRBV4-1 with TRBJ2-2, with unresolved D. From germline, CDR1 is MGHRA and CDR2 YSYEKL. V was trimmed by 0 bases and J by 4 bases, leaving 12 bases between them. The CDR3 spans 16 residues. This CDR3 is CASSQDAVSSTGELFS. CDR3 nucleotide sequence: TGCGCCAGCAGCCAAGACGCGGTATCCTCCACCGGGGAGCTGTTTTCT.

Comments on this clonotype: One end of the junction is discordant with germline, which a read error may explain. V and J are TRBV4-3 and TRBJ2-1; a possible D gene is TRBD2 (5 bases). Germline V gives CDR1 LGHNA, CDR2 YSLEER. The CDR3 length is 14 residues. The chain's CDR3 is CASSQEGIYDEQFF. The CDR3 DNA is TGCGCCAGCAGTCAAGAGGGAATATATGATGAGCAGTTCTTC.

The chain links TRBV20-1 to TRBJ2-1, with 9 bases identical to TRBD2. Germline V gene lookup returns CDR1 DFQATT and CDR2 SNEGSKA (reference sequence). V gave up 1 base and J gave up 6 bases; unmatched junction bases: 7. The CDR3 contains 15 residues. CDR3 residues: CSARVGSGRSNEQFF. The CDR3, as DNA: TGCAGTGCTAGAGTGGGTAGCGGGAGAAGCAATGAGCAGTTCTTC.

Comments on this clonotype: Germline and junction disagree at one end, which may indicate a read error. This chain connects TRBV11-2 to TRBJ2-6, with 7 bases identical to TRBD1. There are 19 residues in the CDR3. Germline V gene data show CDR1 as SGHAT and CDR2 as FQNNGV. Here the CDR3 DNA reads TGTGGCAGCAACTTAGTTCCAAAGGACAGGCCCTCTGGGACCAACGTCCTGACTTTC. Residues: CGSNLVPKDRPSGTNVLTF.

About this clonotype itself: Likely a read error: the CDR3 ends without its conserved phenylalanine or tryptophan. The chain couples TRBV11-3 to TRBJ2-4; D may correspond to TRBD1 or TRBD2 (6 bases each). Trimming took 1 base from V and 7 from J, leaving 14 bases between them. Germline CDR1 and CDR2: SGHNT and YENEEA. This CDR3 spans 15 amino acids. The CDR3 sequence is CASSLGGGRSNIQYL. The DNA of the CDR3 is TGTGCCAGCAGCTTAGGTGGGGGGCGAAGCAACATTCAGTACTTA.

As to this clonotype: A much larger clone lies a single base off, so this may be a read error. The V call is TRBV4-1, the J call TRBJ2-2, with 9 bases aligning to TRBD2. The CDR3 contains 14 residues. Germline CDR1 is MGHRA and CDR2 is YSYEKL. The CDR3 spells CASSQGLAPGDLFF. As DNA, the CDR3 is TGCGCCAGCAGCCAGGGACTAGCTCCCGGGGATCTGTTTTTT.

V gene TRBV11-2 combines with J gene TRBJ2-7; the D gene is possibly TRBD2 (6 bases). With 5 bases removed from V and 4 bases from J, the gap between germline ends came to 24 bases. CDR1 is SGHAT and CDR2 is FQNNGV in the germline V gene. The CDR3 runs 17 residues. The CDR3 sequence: CASSRVGLAFESYEQYF. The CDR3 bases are TGTGCCAGCAGCCGGGTGGGACTGGCCTTCGAATCATACGAGCAGTACTTC.

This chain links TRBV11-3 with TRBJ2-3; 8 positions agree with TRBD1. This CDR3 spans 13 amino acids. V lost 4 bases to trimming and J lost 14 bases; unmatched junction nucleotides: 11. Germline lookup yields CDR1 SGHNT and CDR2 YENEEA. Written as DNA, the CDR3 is TGTGCCAGCAGCTGTCAGGGGGCAGATACGTCGTATTTT. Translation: CASSCQGADTSYF.

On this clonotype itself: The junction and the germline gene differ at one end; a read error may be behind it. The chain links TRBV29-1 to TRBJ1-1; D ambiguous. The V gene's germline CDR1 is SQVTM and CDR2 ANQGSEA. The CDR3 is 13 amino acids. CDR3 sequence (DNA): TGCAGTGTTGAATGGAGTTTCAACACTGAAGCTTTCTTT. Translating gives CSVEWSFNTEAFF.

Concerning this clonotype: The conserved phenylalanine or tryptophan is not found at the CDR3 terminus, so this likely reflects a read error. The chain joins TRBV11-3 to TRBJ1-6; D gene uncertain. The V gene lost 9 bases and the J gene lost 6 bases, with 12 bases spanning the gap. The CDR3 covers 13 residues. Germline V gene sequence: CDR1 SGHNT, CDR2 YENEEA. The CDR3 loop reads CASSPGINSPLHL. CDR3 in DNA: TGTGCCAGTAGCCCTGGGATTAATTCACCCCTCCACCTT.